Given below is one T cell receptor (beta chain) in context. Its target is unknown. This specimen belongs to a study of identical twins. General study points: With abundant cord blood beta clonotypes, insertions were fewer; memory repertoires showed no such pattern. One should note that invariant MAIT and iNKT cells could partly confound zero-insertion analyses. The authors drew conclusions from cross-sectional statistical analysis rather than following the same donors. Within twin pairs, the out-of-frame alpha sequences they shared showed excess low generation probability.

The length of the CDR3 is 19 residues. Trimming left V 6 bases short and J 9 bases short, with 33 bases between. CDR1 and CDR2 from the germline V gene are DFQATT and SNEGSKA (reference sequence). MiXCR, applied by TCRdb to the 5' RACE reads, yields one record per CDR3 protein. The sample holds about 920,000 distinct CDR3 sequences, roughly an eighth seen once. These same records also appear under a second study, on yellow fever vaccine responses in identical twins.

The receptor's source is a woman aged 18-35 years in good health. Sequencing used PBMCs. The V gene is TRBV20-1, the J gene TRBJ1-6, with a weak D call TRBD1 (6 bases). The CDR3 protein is CSAKRGLGGDKIQSSPLHF. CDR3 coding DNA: TGCAGTGCCAAGAGGGGCTTAGGGGGGGACAAGATTCAATCTTCACCCCTCCACTTT.